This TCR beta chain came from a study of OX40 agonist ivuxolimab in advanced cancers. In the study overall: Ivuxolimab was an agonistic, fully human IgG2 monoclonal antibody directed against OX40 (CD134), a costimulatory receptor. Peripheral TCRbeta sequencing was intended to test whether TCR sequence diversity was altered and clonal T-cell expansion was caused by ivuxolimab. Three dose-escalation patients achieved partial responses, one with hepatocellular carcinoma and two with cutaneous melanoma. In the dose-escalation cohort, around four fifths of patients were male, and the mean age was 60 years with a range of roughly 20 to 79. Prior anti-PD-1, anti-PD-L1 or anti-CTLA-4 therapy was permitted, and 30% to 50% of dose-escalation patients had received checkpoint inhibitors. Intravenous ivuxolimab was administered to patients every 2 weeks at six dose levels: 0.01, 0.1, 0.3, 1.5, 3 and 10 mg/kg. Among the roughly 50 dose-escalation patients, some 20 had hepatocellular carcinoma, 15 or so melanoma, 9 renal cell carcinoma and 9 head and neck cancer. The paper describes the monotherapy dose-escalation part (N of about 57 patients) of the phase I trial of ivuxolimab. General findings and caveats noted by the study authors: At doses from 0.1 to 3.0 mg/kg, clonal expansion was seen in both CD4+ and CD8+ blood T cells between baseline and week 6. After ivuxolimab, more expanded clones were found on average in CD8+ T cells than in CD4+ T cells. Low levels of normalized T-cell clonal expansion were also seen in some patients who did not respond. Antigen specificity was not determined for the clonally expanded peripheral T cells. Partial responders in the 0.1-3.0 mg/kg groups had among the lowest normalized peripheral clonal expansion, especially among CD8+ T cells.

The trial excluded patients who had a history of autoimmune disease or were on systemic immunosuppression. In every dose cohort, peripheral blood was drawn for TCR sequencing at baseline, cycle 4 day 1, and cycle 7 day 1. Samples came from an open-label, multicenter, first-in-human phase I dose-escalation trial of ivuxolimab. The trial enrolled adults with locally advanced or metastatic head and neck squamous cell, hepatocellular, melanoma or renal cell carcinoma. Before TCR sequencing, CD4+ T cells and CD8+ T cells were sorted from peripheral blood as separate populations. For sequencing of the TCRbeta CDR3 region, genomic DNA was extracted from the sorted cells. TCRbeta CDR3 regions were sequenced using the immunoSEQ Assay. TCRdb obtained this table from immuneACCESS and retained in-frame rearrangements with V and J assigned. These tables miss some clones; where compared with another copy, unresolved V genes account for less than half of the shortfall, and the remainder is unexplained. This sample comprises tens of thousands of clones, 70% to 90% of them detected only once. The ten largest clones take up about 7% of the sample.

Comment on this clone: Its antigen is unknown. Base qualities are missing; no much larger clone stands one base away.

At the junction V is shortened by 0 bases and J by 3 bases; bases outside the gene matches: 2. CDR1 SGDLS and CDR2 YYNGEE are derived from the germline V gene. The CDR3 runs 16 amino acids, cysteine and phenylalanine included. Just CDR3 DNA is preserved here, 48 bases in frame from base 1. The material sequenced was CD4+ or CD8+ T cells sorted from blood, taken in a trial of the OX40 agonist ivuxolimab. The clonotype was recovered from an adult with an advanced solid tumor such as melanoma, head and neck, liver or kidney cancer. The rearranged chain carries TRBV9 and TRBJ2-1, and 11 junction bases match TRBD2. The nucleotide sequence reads TGTGCCAGCAGCGTAGACGGGACTAGCGGCTACAATGAGCAGTTCTTC. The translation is CASSVDGTSGYNEQFF.